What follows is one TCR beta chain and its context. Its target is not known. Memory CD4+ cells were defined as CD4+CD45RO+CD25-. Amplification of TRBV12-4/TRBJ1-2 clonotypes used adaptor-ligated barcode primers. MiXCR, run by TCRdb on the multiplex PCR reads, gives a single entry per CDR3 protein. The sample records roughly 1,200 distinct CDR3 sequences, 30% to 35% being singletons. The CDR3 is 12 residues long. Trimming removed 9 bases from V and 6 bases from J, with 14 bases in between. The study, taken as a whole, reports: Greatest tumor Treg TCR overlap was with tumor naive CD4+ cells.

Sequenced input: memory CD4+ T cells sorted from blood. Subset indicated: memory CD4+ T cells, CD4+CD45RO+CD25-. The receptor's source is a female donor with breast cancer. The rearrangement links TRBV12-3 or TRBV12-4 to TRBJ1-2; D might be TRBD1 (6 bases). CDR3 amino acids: CASLRDTDGYTF. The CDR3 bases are TGTGCCAGTTTGAGGGACACCGATGGCTACACCTTC.